This entry lists 26 T cell receptor beta chains sequenced from one sample in a study of blood T cell repertoires in COVID-19. Using immunoSEQ multiplex PCR, the repertoire was profiled, and TCRdb retains in-frame clones only, with some absent. The table has approximately 15,000 clones, 83% seen once. Sample: peripheral blood. The receptor set was obtained from a woman aged 55-69 years with acute or convalescent COVID-19.

The V and J genes are TRBV7-8 and TRBJ2-2; a weak D match, TRBD1 (6 bases). Trimming left V 5 bases short and J 5 bases short, with 15 bases between. CDR3 length: 15 residues. Per germline, CDR1 SGHVS and CDR2 FQNEAQ. CDR3 in DNA: TGTGCCAGCAGCGGCAGGGGTAAAGCAACCGGGGAGCTGTTTTTT. Translated: CASSGRGKATGELFF.

A few counts support this clone. The chain is built from TRBV7-6 and TRBJ2-7, with D possibly being TRBD1 (6 bases). The CDR3 runs to 16 residues. The V gene's germline CDR1 is SGHVS and CDR2 FNYEAQ. V was pared by 1 base and J by 3 bases, with 16 bases between. This CDR3 reads CASSLVPPQGIYEQYF. As DNA, the CDR3 is TGTGCCAGCAGCTTAGTACCCCCACAGGGCATCTACGAGCAGTACTTC.

V usage is TRBV5-1 and J usage is TRBJ2-5, with 9 bases fitting TRBD1. The CDR3 is 14 residues long. Germline V gene data show CDR1 as SGHRS and CDR2 as YFSETQ. Trimming took 4 bases from V and 5 from J; bases not matched to a gene: 6. This CDR3 reads CASSKGQGGETQYF. Written as DNA, the CDR3 is TGCGCCAGCAGCAAGGGACAGGGTGGGGAGACCCAGTACTTC. The full variable domain, completed using reference TRBV5-1 and TRBJ2-5, is KAGVTQTPRYLIKTRGQQVTLSCSPISGHRSVSWYQQTPGQGLQFLFEYFSETQRNKGNFPGRFSGRQFSNSRSEMNVSTLELGDSALYLCASSKGQGGETQYFGPGTRLLVL.

The CDR3 reads CASSLGQGLNGYTF. In DNA form, the CDR3 reads TGCGCCAGCAGCTTAGGACAGGGCCTGAATGGCTACACCTTC. This sequence joins TRBV5-1 and TRBJ1-2; 8 bases agree with TRBD1. V lost 2 bases, J lost 6 bases, and 6 bases stayed unmatched. Germline values: CDR1 SGHRS, CDR2 YFSETQ. The CDR3 spans 14 residues. Using reference TRBV5-1 and TRBJ1-2 for the parts outside the CDR3, the full variable domain is KAGVTQTPRYLIKTRGQQVTLSCSPISGHRSVSWYQQTPGQGLQFLFEYFSETQRNKGNFPGRFSGRQFSNSRSEMNVSTLELGDSALYLCASSLGQGLNGYTFGSGTRLTVV.

This clone was picked up a small number of times. This chain uses TRBV7-8 with TRBJ2-2, with a weak D call TRBD1 (6 bases). Trimming shortened V by 5 bases and J by 7 bases, and 20 bases separated the two germline ends. The length of the CDR3 is 16 residues. Germline CDR1 SGHVS, CDR2 FQNEAQ. CDR3 nucleotide sequence: TGTGCCAGCAGCCGAGAGGACACAGGGTTCATCGGGGAGCTGTTTTTT. This codes for CASSREDTGFIGELFF. Looking up the rest from reference TRBV7-8 and TRBJ2-2 gives the full variable domain: GAGVSQSPRYKVAKRGQDVALRCDPISGHVSLFWYQQALGQGPEFLTYFQNEAQLDKSGLPSDRFFAERPEGSVSTLKIQRTQQEDSAVYLCASSREDTGFIGELFFGEGSRLTVL.

This clone was detected only once. The V gene is TRBV6-5, the J gene TRBJ1-1, with TRBD1 matching 7 bases. V shed 2 bases and J 2 bases; nucleotides not matched to a gene: 2. The CDR3 totals 14 residues. Germline CDR1 and CDR2: MNHEY and SVGAGI. The CDR3 region has the DNA TGTGCCAGCAGTTACGACAGGGCAAACACTGAAGCTTTCTTT. Translation gives CASSYDRANTEAFF.

This chain connects TRBV5-4 to TRBJ2-1; TRBD2 matches at 10 bases. Looked up from germline, CDR1 is SGHNT and CDR2 is YYREEE (reference sequence). There are 16 residues in the CDR3. The trim removed 4 bases at V and 3 bases at J, leaving 7 bases unmatched. The CDR3: CASSGRTSGFYNEQFF. The CDR3 nucleotides read TGTGCCAGCAGCGGGAGGACTAGCGGATTCTACAATGAGCAGTTCTTC.

This chain uses TRBV4-2 with TRBJ1-5; D not certain. V shed 1 base and J shed 6 bases, with 4 bases lying between them. Germline V CDR1 and CDR2: LGHNA, YNFKEQ. There are 12 residues in the CDR3. The CDR3 sequence: CASSQAGQPQHF. CDR3 sequence (DNA): TGTGCCAGCAGCCAAGCGGGTCAGCCCCAGCATTTT.

The chain links TRBV6-5 to TRBJ2-1; perhaps TRBD2 as D (5 bases). This CDR3 contains 16 residues. The V end lost 4 bases, the J end lost 0 bases, and 13 bases lay between the germline ends. The germline V gene has CDR1 MNHEY and CDR2 SVGAGI. The CDR3 bases are TGTGCCAGCAGTTTAGGAGGCCTGAGCTCCTACAATGAGCAGTTCTTC. Amino acid sequence: CASSLGGLSSYNEQFF.

Regarding this clone: The final CDR3 position lacks the conserved phenylalanine or tryptophan, pointing to a likely read error. No DNA is shown, since the ends of the CDR3 on it are uncertain; the CDR3 is the one TCRdb lists. The chain uses TRBV21-1 and TRBJ2-7; TRBD1 is the table's D call and was not checked against the DNA. TRBV21-1 is shown as a pseudogene. The CDR3 length is 12 residues, termini included. The CDR3: CASSFSSGLQGG.

The chain employs TRBV6-2 or TRBV6-3 and TRBJ1-1; D is possibly TRBD1 (5 bases). Germline assignment: CDR1 MNHEY and CDR2 SVGEGT. V was pared by 2 bases and J by 1 base, with 11 bases between. This CDR3 has 15 amino acids. The CDR3 DNA is TGTGCCAGCAGTTACCCGAGGAGGGGGAACACTGAAGCTTTCTTT. Protein: CASSYPRRGNTEAFF.

The chain couples TRBV9 to TRBJ2-3, with D hard to call. CDR1 and CDR2 (germline): SGDLS, YYNGEE. V lost 7 bases, J lost 2 bases, and 14 bases lay in between. The CDR3 has 14 residues. Here the CDR3 DNA reads TGTGCCAGCGAAACAGATTCGAACACAGATACGCAGTATTTT. Translated, it gives CASETDSNTDTQYF.

This chain connects TRBV19 to TRBJ2-5; 7 bases fit TRBD1. V trimming: 10 bases; J trimming: 10 bases; junction bases outside the gene matches: 15. Germline assignment: CDR1 LNHDA and CDR2 SQIVND (reference sequence). The CDR3 consists of 13 residues. The CDR3 protein is CATAPRDRVNQYF. DNA for the CDR3: TGTGCCACCGCGCCCCGCGACAGGGTAAACCAGTACTTC.

This chain joins TRBV2 and TRBJ1-6, with a tentative D call TRBD1 (6 bases). The CDR3 is 15 amino acids. Germline values: CDR1 SNHLY, CDR2 FYNNEI. V gave up 4 bases and J gave up 10 bases, with 17 bases separating them. CDR3 region: CASSGPGGGGSPLHF. CDR3 in DNA: TGTGCCAGCAGTGGACCCGGAGGGGGGGGATCACCCCTCCACTTT.

This clone was detected only once. The CDR3 region has the DNA TGTGCCGTACGGGGGAGCTCCTACAATGAGCAGTTCTTC. Its protein is CAVRGSSYNEQFF. The chain combines TRBV24-1 with TRBJ2-1; a weak D match, TRBD2 (6 bases). CDR1 is KGHDR and CDR2 is SFDVKD in the germline V gene. The CDR3 consists of 13 residues. Trimming stripped 12 bases from V and 0 bases from J, with 11 bases between.

The rearrangement uses TRBV5-1 and TRBJ2-2, with 8 bases identical to TRBD1. Per germline, CDR1 SGHRS and CDR2 YFSETQ. The CDR3 covers 16 residues. Trimming removed 0 bases from V and 4 bases from J; junction bases left unmatched: 5. The CDR3 region is CASSLGQGAGTGELFF. The CDR3 DNA reads as TGCGCCAGCAGCTTGGGGCAGGGGGCCGGCACCGGGGAGCTGTTTTTT. Using reference TRBV5-1 and TRBJ2-2 for the parts outside the CDR3, the full variable domain is KAGVTQTPRYLIKTRGQQVTLSCSPISGHRSVSWYQQTPGQGLQFLFEYFSETQRNKGNFPGRFSGRQFSNSRSEMNVSTLELGDSALYLCASSLGQGAGTGELFFGEGSRLTVL.

This chain connects TRBV30 to TRBJ1-3; 9 positions match TRBD1. Germline V CDR1 and CDR2: GTSNPN, SVGIG (reference sequence). The ends lost 8 bases at V and 0 bases at J; junction bases unmatched: 8. The CDR3 consists of 15 residues. CDR3 in DNA: TGTGCCGGTAGACAGGGGGTTTTCTCTGGAAACACCATATATTTT. It specifies CAGRQGVFSGNTIYF.

This clone was detected once. CDR3: CASSVVGSSPLHF. DNA for the CDR3: TGTGCCAGCAGCGTAGTCGGGAGCTCACCCCTCCACTTT. V usage is TRBV9 and J usage is TRBJ1-6, with D uncertain. This CDR3 is 13 amino acids long. From germline, CDR1 is SGDLS and CDR2 YYNGEE. V lost 0 bases and J 10 bases, leaving 8 bases between the germline ends. Full variable domain (rest looked up from reference TRBV9 and TRBJ1-6): DSGVTQTPKHLITATGQRVTLRCSPRSGDLSVYWYQQSLDQGLQFLIQYYNGEERAKGNILERFSAQQFPDLHSELNLSSLELGDSALYFCASSVVGSSPLHFGNGTRLTVT.

This clone is categorized as medium-sized (0.01 to 0.1%). The gene calls are TRBV18 and TRBJ2-3; D gene unclear. The CDR3 spans 14 residues. The V gene lost 8 bases and the J gene lost 2 bases, with 14 bases spanning the gap. The germline CDR1 and CDR2 sequences are KGHSH and LQKENI. CDR3 protein: CASTRPEITDTQYF. CDR3 coding DNA: TGTGCCAGCACCCGGCCGGAGATCACAGATACGCAGTATTTT.

In its sample, this clone was seen a few times. The V call is TRBV7-6, the J call TRBJ1-1; 9 nucleotides align to TRBD1. The CDR3 totals 15 residues. Germline V gene lookup returns CDR1 SGHVS and CDR2 FNYEAQ. V lost 5 bases to trimming and J lost 7 bases; unmatched junction nucleotides: 11. For the CDR3, the DNA is TGTGCCAGCAGCCCCGATAATCGGGACAGGGTTGAAGCTTTCTTT. Residues: CASSPDNRDRVEAFF.

The genes are TRBV10-3 and TRBJ1-5, with 12 positions matching TRBD1. V shed 8 bases, J shed 5 bases, and the junction held 1 base outside the gene matches. The CDR3 is 13 amino acids. Germline values: CDR1 ENHRY, CDR2 SYGVKD. CDR3 residues: CAIGTGGDQPQHF. The CDR3 DNA reads as TGTGCCATCGGGACAGGGGGCGATCAGCCCCAGCATTTT.

The CDR3 loop reads CASSSGGRVGELFF. DNA of the CDR3: TGTGCCAGCAGCTCAGGGGGCAGGGTCGGGGAGCTGTTTTTT. The chain carries TRBV21-1 and TRBJ2-2; the table names TRBD1, a call not compared with the DNA. TRBV21-1 is tagged as a pseudogene. The CDR3 is made up of 14 amino acids.

The rearrangement joins TRBV18 to TRBJ1-2; 8 positions agree with TRBD1. Germline V gene sequence: CDR1 KGHSH, CDR2 LQKENI. With 0 bases clipped from V and 4 bases from J, the junction kept 4 bases outside the gene matches. CDR3 length: 15 amino acids. The CDR3 DNA reads as TGTGCCAGCTCACCACCGACAGGGGCCACCTATGGCTACACCTTC. This codes for CASSPPTGATYGYTF.

The CDR3 here is CASSPGLAWDTQYF. The CDR3 DNA is TGTGCCAGTAGCCCGGGACTAGCGTGGGATACGCAGTATTTT. This chain joins TRBV19 and TRBJ2-3, with 10 bases matching TRBD2. Germline-derived CDR1 and CDR2 are LNHDA and SQIVND (reference sequence). CDR3 length: 14 amino acids. The junction had 6 bases not matched to a gene; V was cut back by 6 bases and J by 6 bases.

The chain links TRBV4-3 to TRBJ2-7; 14 nucleotides align to TRBD2. Germline CDR1 and CDR2: LGHNA and YSLEER. V lost 4 bases, J lost 6 bases, and 5 bases stayed unmatched. This CDR3 region has 15 residues. The CDR3 DNA follows: TGCGCCAGCAGCCGAGCCGGGACTAGCGGGAGCGAGCAGTACTTC. Its translation: CASSRAGTSGSEQYF.

The count of this clone is one. This chain joins TRBV29-1 and TRBJ1-1; 7 bases agree with TRBD1. This CDR3 is built from 15 residues. Germline CDR1 SQVTM, CDR2 ANQGSEA. V was clipped by 5 bases and J by 4 bases; unmatched bases: 13. CDR3 bases: TGCAGCGTTCCTCGGGACAGCGGGTCAGCCACTGAAGCTTTCTTT. Amino acids: CSVPRDSGSATEAFF.